This TCR beta chain was documented in a study of T cells after posttransplantation cyclophosphamide. Study-level results: Donor-recipient repertoire similarity was low at 1-2 months, rising over year one. TRB clonality was highly associated with recipient CMV seropositivity and reactivation. Blood and skin or GI T cell repertoires showed limited TRB overlap.

V was clipped by 4 bases and J by 5 bases; unmatched bases: 6. The germline V gene encodes CDR1 SGHNT and CDR2 YYREEE (reference sequence). The CDR3 sequence is 14 residues long. To note about this clone: The antigen remains unidentified.

The method was immunoSEQ multiplex PCR; TCRdb's version includes in-frame clones alone and lacks a portion of them. Of more than 20,000 clones in the sample, about 84% were seen once. The chain recombines TRBV5-4 with TRBJ1-1, with 9 bases identical to TRBD1. The clonotype was recovered from a woman aged 55-69 years with a blood cancer, CMV-positive, and with a related stem cell donor. Sequenced input: PBMCs. CDR3 bases: TGTGCCAGCAGCCGACAACAGGGGGCTACTGAAGCTTTCTTT. The encoded protein is CASSRQQGATEAFF.